The 5 T cell receptor beta chains below come from one sample, sequenced in a study of blood T cell repertoires in COVID-19 (TCRdb year 2020). Library preparation used the immunoSEQ multiplex PCR assay. TCRdb carries this immuneACCESS record with in-frame sequences only. Its versions omit some clonotypes, under half of them owing to an unresolved V gene in the studies checked, with the rest unexplained. The sample contains 150,000 to 200,000 clones, around 90% of them found a single time. Less than 5.5% of the sample rests with the top ten. Specimen: peripheral blood. All receptors derive from a human donor in a cohort sampled during active COVID-19.

This clone was detected once. The V gene is TRBV5-6, the J gene TRBJ2-7; D unclear. Germline V gives CDR1 SGHDT, CDR2 YYEEEE. CDR3 size: 13 residues. The V end lost 2 bases, the J end lost 2 bases, and 8 bases lay between the germline ends. DNA of the CDR3: TGTGCCAGCAGCTTCGGTACTGCCTACGAGCAGTACTTC. Translated, it gives CASSFGTAYEQYF.

V is TRBV2 and J is TRBJ2-1, with unresolved D. The V end lost 3 bases, the J end lost 4 bases, and 7 bases lay between the germline ends. The CDR3 contains 13 residues. Germline loops: CDR1 SNHLY, CDR2 FYNNEI. The CDR3 coding sequence is TGTGCCAGCAGTGAGAGTTTTTACAATGAGCAGTTCTTC. It codes for CASSESFYNEQFF. Combining the CDR3 with reference TRBV2 and TRBJ2-1 gives the whole variable domain EPEVTQTPSHQVTQMGQEVILRCVPISNHLYFYWYRQILGQKVEFLVSFYNNEISEKSEIFDDQFSVERPDGSNFTLKIRSTKLEDSAMYFCASSESFYNEQFFGPGTRLTVL.

J is TRBJ1-5 and V is TRBV30, with 9 bases fitting TRBD1. CDR3 length equals 14 residues. The trim removed 5 bases at V and 0 bases at J, leaving 2 bases unmatched. The germline gives CDR1 GTSNPN, CDR2 SVGIG (reference sequence). Here the CDR3 reads CAWGTGYSNQPQHF. CDR3 DNA: TGTGCCTGGGGGACAGGGTATAGCAATCAGCCCCAGCATTTT.

The chain has TRBV6-4 and TRBJ2-2, with 10 nucleotides matching TRBD2. Germline lookup yields CDR1 MRHNA and CDR2 SNTAGT. V shed 2 bases and J 0 bases; nucleotides not matched to a gene: 0. The CDR3 runs 16 residues. CDR3 nucleotide sequence: TGTGCCAGCAGTGACCTAGCGGGGGCGAACACCGGGGAGCTGTTTTTT. Its protein product is CASSDLAGANTGELFF.

The rearrangement uses TRBV9 and TRBJ2-2; 8 bases line up with TRBD2. The CDR3 has 16 amino acids. V lost 4 bases and J lost 3; bases outside the gene matches: 8. Germline lookup yields CDR1 SGDLS and CDR2 YYNGEE. CDR3 sequence: CASSPYGRADTGELFF. DNA of the CDR3: TGTGCCAGCAGCCCCTACGGGAGGGCCGACACCGGGGAGCTGTTTTTT. The entire variable domain, with the rest obtained from reference TRBV9 and TRBJ2-2, is as follows: DSGVTQTPKHLITATGQRVTLRCSPRSGDLSVYWYQQSLDQGLQFLIQYYNGEERAKGNILERFSAQQFPDLHSELNLSSLELGDSALYFCASSPYGRADTGELFFGEGSRLTVL.